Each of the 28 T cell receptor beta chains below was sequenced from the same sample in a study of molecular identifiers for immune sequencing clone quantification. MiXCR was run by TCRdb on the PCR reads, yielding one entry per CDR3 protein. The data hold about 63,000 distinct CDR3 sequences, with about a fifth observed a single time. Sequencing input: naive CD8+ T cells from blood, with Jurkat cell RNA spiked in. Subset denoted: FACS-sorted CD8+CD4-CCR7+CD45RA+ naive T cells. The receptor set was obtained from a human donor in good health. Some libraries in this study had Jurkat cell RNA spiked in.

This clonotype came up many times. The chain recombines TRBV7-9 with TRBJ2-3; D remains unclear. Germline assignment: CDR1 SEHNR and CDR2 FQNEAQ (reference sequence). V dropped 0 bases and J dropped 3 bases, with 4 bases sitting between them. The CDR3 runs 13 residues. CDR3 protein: CASSLAPTDTQYF. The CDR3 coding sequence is TGTGCCAGCAGCTTAGCGCCGACAGATACGCAGTATTTT. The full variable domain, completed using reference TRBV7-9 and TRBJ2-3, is DTGVSQNPRHKITKRGQNVTFRCDPISEHNRLYWYRQTLGQGPEFLTYFQNEAQLEKSRLLSDRFSAERPKGSFSTLEIQRTEQGDSAMYLCASSLAPTDTQYFGPGTRLTVL.

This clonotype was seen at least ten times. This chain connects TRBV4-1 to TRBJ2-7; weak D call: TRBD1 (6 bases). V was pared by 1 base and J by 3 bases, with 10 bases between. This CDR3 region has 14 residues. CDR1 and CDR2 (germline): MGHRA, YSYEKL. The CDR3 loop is CASSQVRGYYEQYF. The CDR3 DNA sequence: TGCGCCAGCAGCCAAGTTAGGGGGTACTACGAGCAGTACTTC.

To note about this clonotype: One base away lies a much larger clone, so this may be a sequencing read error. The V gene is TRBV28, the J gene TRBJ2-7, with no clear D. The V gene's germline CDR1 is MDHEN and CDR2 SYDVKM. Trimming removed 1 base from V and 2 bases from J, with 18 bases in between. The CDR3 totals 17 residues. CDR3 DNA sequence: TGTGCCAGCAGTTTATATACGACCCGTGGGGTGCCCTACGAGCAGTACTTC. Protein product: CASSLYTTRGVPYEQYF.

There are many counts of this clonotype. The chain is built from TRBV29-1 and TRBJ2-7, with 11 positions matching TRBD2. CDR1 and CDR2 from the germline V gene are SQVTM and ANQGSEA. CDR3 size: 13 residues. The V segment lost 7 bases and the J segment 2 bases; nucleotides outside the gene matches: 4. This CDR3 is CSGVSGRAYEQYF. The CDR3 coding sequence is TGCAGCGGGGTTAGCGGGAGGGCCTACGAGCAGTACTTC.

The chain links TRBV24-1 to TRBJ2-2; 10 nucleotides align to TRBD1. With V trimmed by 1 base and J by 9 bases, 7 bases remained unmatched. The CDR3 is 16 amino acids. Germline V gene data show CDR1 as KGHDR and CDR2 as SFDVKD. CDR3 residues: CATSDFGDRGPRELFF. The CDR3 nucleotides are TGTGCCACCAGTGATTTTGGGGACAGGGGTCCCCGGGAGCTGTTTTTT.

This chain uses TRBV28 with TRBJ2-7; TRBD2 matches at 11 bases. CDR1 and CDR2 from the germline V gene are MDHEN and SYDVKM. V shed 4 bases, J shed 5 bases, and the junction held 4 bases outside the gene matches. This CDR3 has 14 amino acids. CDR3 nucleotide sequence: TGTGCCAGCAGTTCCGGGACTAGCGGCCACGAGCAGTACTTC. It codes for CASSSGTSGHEQYF.

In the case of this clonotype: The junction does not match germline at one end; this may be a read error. CDR3 residues: CSARGQGSYNEQFF. CDR3 sequence (DNA): TGCAGTGCCAGAGGGCAGGGGTCCTACAATGAGCAGTTCTTC. The rearrangement joins TRBV20-1 to TRBJ2-1; tentative D call: TRBD1 (6 bases). CDR1 is DFQATT, CDR2 SNEGSKA, per germline (reference sequence). This CDR3 comprises 14 residues.

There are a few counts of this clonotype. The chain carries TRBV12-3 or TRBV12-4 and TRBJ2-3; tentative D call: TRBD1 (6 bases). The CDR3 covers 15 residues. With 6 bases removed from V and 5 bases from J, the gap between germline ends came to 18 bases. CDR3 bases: TGTGCCAGCAGCCTACCCCTGGGGGCAGAAGATACGCAGTATTTT. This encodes CASSLPLGAEDTQYF.

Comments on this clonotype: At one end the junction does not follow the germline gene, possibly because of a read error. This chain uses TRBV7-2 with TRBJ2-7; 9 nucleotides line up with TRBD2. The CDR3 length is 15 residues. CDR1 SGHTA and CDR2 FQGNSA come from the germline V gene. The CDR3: CASSLVRGGLYEQYF. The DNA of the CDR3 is TGCGCCAGCAGCTTAGTGCGGGGGGGCCTCTACGAGCAGTACTTC. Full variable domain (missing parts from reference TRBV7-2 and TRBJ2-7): GAGVSQSPSNKVTEKGKDVELRCDPISGHTALYWYRQSLGQGLEFLIYFQGNSAPDKSGLPSDRFSAERTGGSVSTLTIQRTQQEDSAVYLCASSLVRGGLYEQYFGPGTRLTVT.

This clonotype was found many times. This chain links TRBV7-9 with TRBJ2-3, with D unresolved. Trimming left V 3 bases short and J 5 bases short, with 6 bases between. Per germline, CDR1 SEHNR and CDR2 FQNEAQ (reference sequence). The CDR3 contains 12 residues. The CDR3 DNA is TGTGCCAGCAGCTTTGATAGAGATACGCAGTATTTT. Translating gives CASSFDRDTQYF. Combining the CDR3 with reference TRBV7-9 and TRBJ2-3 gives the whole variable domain DTGVSQNPRHKITKRGQNVTFRCDPISEHNRLYWYRQTLGQGPEFLTYFQNEAQLEKSRLLSDRFSAERPKGSFSTLEIQRTEQGDSAMYLCASSFDRDTQYFGPGTRLTVL.

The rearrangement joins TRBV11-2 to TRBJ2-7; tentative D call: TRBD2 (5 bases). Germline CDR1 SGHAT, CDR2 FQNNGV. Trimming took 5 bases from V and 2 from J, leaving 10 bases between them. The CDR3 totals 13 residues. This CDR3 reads CASSGGNTYEQYF. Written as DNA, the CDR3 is TGTGCCAGCAGCGGAGGTAATACCTACGAGCAGTACTTC. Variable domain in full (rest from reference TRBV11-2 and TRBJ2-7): EAGVAQSPRYKIIEKRQSVAFWCNPISGHATLYWYQQILGQGPKLLIQFQNNGVVDDSQLPKDRFSAERLKGVDSTLKIQPAKLEDSAVYLCASSGGNTYEQYFGPGTRLTVT.

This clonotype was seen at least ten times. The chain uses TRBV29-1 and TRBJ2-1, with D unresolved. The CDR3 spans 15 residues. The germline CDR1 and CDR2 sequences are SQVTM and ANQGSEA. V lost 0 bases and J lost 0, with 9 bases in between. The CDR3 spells CSVEDRGSSYNEQFF. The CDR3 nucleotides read TGCAGCGTTGAAGATCGCGGTAGCTCCTACAATGAGCAGTTCTTC.

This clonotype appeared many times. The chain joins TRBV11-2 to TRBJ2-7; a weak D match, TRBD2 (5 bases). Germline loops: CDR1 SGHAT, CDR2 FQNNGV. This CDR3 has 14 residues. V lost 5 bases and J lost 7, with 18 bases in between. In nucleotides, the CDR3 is TGTGCCAGCAGCCAAGTCCCGTCCTCGGGAGAGCAGTACTTC. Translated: CASSQVPSSGEQYF.

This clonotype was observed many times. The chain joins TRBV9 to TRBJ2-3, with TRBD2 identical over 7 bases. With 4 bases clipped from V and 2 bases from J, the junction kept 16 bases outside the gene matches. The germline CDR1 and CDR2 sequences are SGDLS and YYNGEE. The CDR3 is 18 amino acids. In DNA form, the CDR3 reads TGTGCCAGCAGCCCGAGCTTCGTCGGACTAGGGCACACAGATACGCAGTATTTT. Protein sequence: CASSPSFVGLGHTDTQYF.

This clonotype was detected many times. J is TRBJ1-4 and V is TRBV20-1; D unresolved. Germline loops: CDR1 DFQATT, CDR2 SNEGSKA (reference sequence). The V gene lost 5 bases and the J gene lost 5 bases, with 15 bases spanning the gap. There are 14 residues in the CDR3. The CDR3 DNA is TGCAGTGCTCGACGACTGGGAGTGAATGAAAAACTGTTTTTT. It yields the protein CSARRLGVNEKLFF.

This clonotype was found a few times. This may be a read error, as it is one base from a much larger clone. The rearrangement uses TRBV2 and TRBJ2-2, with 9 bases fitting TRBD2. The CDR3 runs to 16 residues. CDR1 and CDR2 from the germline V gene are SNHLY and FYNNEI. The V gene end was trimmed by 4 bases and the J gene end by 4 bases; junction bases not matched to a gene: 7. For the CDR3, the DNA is TGTGCCAGCAGTGGGTTGGCGGGAGGGGGCACCGGGGAGCTGTTTTTT. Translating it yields CASSGLAGGGTGELFF.

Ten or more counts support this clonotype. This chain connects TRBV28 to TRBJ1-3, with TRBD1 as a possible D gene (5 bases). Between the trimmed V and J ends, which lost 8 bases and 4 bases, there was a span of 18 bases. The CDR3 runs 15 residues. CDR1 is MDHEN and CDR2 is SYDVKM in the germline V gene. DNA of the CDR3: TGTGCCAGCCGCCTCGGTAGCGGGGGAGGAAACACCATATATTTT. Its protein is CASRLGSGGGNTIYF.

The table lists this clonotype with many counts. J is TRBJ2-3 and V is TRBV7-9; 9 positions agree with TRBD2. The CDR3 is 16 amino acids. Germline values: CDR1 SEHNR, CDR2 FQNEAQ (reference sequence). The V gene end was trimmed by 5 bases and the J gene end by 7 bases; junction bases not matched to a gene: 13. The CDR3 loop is CASSPLGGRADHTQYF. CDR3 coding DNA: TGTGCCAGCAGCCCCTTGGGCGGGAGGGCCGATCATACGCAGTATTTT.

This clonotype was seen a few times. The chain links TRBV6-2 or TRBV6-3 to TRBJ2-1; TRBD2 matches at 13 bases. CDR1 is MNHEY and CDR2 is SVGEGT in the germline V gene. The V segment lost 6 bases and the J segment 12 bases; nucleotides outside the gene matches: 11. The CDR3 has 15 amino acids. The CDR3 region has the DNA TGTGCCAGCAGCCCCGGACTAGCGGGAGATGGTGGGCAGTTCTTC. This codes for CASSPGLAGDGGQFF.

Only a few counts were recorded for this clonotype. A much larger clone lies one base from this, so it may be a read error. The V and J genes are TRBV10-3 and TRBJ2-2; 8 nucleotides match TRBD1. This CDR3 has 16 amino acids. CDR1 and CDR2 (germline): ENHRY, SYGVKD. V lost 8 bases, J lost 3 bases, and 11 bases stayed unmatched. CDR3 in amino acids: CAIGLTGEGDTGELFF. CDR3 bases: TGTGCCATCGGCCTGACAGGGGAAGGGGACACCGGGGAGCTGTTTTTT.

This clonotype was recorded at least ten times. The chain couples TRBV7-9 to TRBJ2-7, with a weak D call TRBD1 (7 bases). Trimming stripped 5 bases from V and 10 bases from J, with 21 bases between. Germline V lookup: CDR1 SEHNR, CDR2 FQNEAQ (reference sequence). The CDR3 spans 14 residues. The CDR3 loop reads CASSPEQGRPEQYF. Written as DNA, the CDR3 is TGTGCCAGCAGCCCAGAACAGGGGAGGCCGGAACAGTACTTC.

The CDR3 loop reads CASSLLAGSSYNEQFF. The CDR3 region has the DNA TGTGCCAGCAGTTTACTAGCGGGGAGCTCCTACAATGAGCAGTTCTTC. This chain links TRBV27 with TRBJ2-1; 9 bases line up with TRBD2. The CDR3 length is 16 residues. Germline V gives CDR1 MNHEY, CDR2 SMNVEV (reference sequence). The junction had 2 bases not matched to a gene; V was cut back by 2 bases and J by 0 bases.

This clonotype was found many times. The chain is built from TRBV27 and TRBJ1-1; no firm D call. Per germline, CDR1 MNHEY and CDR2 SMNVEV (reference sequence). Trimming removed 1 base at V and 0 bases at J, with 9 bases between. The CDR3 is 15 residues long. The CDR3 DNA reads TGTGCCAGCAGTTTATATGCAGAGATGAACACTGAAGCTTTCTTT. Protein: CASSLYAEMNTEAFF.

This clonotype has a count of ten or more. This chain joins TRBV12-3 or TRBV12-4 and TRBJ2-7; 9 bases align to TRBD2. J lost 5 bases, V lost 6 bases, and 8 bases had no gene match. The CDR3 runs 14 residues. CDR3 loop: CASSSLAGVDEQYF. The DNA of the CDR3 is TGTGCCAGCAGCTCATTAGCGGGAGTCGACGAGCAGTACTTC.

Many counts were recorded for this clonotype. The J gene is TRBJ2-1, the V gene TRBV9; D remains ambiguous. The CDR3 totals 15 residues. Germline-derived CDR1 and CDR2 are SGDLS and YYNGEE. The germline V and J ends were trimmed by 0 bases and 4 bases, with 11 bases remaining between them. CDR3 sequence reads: CASSVDSTWYNEQFF. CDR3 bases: TGTGCCAGCAGCGTAGATTCGACGTGGTACAATGAGCAGTTCTTC.

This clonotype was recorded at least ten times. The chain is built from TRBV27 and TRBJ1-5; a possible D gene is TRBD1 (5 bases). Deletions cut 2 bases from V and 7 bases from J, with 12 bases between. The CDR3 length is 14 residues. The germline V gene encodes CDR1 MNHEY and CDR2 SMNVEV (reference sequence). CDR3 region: CASSLKGAGQPQHF. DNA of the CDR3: TGTGCCAGCAGTTTAAAAGGGGCGGGGCAGCCCCAGCATTTT.

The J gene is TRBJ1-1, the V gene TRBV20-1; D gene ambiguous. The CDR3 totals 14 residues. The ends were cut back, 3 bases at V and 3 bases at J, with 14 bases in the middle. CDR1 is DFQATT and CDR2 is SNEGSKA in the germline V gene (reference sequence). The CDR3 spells CSASSWEEDTEAFF. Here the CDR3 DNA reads TGCAGTGCTAGCTCTTGGGAGGAGGACACTGAAGCTTTCTTT.

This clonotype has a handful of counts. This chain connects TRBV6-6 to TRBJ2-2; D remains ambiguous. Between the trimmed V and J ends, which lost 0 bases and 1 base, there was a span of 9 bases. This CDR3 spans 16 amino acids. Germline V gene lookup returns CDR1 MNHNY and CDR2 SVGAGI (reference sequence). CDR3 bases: TGTGCCAGCAGTTACTCGATGTTAAAGAACACCGGGGAGCTGTTTTTT. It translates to CASSYSMLKNTGELFF.